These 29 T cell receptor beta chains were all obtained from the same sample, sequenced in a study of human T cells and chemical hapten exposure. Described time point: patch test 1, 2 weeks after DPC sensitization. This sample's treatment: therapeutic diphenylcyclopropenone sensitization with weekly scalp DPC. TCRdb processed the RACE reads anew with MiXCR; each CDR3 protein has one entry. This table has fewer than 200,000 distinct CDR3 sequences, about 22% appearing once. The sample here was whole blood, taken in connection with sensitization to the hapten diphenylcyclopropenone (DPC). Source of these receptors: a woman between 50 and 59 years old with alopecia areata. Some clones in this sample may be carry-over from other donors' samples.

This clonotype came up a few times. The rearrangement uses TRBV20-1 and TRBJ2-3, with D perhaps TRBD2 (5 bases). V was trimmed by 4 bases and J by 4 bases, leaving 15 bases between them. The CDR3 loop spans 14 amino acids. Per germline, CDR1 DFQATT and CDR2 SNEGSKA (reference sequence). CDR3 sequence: CSAMLRGSADTQYF. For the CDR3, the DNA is TGCAGTGCTATGCTTAGAGGGAGCGCAGATACGCAGTATTTT.

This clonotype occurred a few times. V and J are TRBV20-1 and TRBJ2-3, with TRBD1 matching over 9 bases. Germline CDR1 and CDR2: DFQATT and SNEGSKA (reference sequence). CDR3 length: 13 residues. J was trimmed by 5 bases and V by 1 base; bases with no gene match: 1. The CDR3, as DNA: TGCAGTGCTAGAGGACAGGGGGAAGATACGCAGTATTTT. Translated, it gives CSARGQGEDTQYF.

This CDR3 is CASSSAKQGVSTEAFF. The CDR3 bases are TGCGCCAGCAGCTCCGCGAAACAGGGGGTCTCCACTGAAGCTTTCTTT. This chain connects TRBV5-1 to TRBJ1-1, with 8 bases that match TRBD1. V dropped 3 bases and J dropped 4; count of bases not matched to a gene: 11. CDR1 is SGHRS and CDR2 is YFSETQ in the germline V gene. This CDR3 contains 16 residues.

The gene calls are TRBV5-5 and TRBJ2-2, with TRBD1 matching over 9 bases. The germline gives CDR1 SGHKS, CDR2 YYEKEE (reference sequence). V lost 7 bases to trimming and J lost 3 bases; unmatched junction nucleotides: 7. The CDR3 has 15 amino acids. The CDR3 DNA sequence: TGTGCCAGCGCACCGGGACAGGGATACACCGGGGAGCTGTTTTTT. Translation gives CASAPGQGYTGELFF.

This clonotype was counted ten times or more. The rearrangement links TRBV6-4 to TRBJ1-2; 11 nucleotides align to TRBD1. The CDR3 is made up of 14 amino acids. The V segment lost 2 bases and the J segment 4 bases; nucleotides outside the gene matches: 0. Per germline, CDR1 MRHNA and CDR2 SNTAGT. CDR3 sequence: CASSDGTGGYGYTF. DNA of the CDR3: TGTGCCAGCAGTGACGGGACAGGGGGCTATGGCTACACCTTC.

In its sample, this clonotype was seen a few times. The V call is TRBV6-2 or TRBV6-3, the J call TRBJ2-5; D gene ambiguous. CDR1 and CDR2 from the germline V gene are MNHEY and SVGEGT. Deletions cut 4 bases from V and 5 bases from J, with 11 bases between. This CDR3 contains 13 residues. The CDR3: CASSFDFSETQYF. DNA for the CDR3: TGTGCCAGCAGTTTTGACTTTTCCGAGACCCAGTACTTC.

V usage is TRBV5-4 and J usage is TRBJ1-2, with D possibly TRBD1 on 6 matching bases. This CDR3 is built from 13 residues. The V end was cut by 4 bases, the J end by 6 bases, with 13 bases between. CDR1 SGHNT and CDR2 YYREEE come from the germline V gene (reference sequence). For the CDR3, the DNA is TGTGCCAGCAGCCACCCCGACAGGAATGGCTACACCTTC. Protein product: CASSHPDRNGYTF.

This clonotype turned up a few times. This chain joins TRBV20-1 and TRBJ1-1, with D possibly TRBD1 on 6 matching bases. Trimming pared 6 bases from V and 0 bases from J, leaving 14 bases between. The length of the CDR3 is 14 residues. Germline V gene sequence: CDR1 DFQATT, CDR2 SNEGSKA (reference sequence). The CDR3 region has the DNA TGCAGTGCAGCAGCTGGACAGCTGAACACTGAAGCTTTCTTT. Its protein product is CSAAAGQLNTEAFF.

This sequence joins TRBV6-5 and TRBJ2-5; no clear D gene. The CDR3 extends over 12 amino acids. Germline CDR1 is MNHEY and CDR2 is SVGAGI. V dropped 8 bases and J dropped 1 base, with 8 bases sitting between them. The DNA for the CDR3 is TGTGCCAGCGATTCGTCCCAAGAGACCCAGTACTTC. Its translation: CASDSSQETQYF.

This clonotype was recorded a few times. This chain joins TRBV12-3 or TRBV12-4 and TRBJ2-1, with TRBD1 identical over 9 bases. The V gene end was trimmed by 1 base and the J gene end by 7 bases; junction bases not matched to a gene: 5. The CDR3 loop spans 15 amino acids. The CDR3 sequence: CASSLGTGVVNEQFF. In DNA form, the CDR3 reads TGTGCCAGCAGTTTAGGGACAGGGGTGGTGAATGAGCAGTTCTTC.

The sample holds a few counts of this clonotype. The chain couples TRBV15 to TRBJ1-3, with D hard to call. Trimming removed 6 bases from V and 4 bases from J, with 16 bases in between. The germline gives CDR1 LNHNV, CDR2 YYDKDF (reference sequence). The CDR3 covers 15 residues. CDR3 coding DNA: TGTGCCACCAGAGCTTCTGGCAGAAAAGGAAACACCATATATTTT. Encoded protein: CATRASGRKGNTIYF.

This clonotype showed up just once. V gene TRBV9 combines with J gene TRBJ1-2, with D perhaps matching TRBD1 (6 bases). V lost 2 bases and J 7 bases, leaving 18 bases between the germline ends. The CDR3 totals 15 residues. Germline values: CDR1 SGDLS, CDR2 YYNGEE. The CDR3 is CASSVPPQGQIGYTF. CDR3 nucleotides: TGTGCCAGCAGCGTCCCCCCCCAGGGGCAGATTGGCTACACCTTC.

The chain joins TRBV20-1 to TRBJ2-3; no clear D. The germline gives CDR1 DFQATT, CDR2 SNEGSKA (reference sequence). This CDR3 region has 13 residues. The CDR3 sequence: CTARSTSTDTQYF. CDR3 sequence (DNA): TGCACCGCAAGAAGTACTAGCACAGATACGCAGTATTTT.

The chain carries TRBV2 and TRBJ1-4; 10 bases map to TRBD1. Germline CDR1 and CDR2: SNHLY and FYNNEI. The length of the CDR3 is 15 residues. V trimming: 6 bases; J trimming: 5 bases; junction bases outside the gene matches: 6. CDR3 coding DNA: TGTGCCAGCAGCGGGACAGGGGTTCAAAATGAAAAACTGTTTTTT. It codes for CASSGTGVQNEKLFF.

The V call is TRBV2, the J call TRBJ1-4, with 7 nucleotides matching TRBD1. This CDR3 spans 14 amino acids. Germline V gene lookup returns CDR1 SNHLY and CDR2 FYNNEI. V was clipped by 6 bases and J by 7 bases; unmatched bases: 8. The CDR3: CASREGARSEKLFF. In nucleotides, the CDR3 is TGTGCCAGCAGGGAGGGGGCGCGAAGTGAAAAACTGTTTTTT.

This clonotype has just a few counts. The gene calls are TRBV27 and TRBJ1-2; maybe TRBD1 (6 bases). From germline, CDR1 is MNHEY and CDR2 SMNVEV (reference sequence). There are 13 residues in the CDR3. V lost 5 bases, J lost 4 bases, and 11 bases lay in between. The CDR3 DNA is TGTGCCAGCAGTCCGACAGGATTCTATGGCTACACCTTC. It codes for CASSPTGFYGYTF.

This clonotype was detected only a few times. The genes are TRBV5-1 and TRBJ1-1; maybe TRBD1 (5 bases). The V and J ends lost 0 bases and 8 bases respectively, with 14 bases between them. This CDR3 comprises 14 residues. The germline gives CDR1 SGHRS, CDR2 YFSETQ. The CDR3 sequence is CASSLEGPTGEAFF. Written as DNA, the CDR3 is TGCGCCAGCAGCTTGGAGGGACCCACGGGAGAAGCTTTCTTT.

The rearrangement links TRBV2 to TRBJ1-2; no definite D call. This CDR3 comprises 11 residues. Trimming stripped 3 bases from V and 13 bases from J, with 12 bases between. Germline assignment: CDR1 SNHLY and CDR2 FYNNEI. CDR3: CASSESWQATF. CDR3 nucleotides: TGTGCCAGCAGTGAGTCGTGGCAAGCCACCTTC.

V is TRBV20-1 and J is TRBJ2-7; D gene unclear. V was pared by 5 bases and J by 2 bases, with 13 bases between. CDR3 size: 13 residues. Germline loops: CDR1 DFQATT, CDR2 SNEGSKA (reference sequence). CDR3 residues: CSARRVTAYEQYF. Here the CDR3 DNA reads TGCAGTGCTCGAAGGGTCACAGCCTACGAGCAGTACTTC.

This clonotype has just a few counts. CDR3 DNA sequence: TGTGCCAGCAGTGCCCGACAGGGTGCTGAGCAGTTCTTC. Translation gives CASSARQGAEQFF. The rearrangement links TRBV2 to TRBJ2-1; 7 bases are shared with TRBD1. The CDR3 has 13 amino acids. After removal of 4 bases from V and 9 bases from J, the junction contained 6 bases not matched to a gene. Germline-derived CDR1 and CDR2 are SNHLY and FYNNEI. Variable domain in full (rest from reference TRBV2 and TRBJ2-1): EPEVTQTPSHQVTQMGQEVILRCVPISNHLYFYWYRQILGQKVEFLVSFYNNEISEKSEIFDDQFSVERPDGSNFTLKIRSTKLEDSAMYFCASSARQGAEQFFGPGTRLTVL.

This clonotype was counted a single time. CDR3 nucleotides: TGCAGCGTCGCGACTAGCGGGAGGGGGGAAGGCAATGAGCAGTTCTTC. Its protein product is CSVATSGRGEGNEQFF. The genes are TRBV29-1 and TRBJ2-1; 14 bases map to TRBD2. The CDR3 has 16 residues. V was clipped by 6 bases and J by 6 bases; unmatched bases: 10. Per germline, CDR1 SQVTM and CDR2 ANQGSEA.

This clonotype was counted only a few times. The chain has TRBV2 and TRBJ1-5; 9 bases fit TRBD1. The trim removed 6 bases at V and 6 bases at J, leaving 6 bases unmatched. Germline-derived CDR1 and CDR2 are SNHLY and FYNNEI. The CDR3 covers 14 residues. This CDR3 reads CASRRTGAGQPQHF. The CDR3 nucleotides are TGTGCCAGCAGGAGGACAGGGGCGGGTCAGCCCCAGCATTTT.

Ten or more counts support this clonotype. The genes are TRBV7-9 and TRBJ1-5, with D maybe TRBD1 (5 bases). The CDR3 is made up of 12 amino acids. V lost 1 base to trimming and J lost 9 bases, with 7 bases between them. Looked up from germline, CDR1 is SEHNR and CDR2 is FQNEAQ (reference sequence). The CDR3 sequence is CASSLVRGPQHF. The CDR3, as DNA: TGTGCCAGCAGCTTAGTGAGGGGGCCCCAGCATTTT.

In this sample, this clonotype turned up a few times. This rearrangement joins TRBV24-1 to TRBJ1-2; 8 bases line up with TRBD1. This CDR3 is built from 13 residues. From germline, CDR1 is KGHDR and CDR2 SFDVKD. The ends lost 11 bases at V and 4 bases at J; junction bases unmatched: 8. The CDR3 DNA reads TGTGCCATTCCAGGGGGCCCACGCTATGGCTACACCTTC. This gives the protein CAIPGGPRYGYTF.

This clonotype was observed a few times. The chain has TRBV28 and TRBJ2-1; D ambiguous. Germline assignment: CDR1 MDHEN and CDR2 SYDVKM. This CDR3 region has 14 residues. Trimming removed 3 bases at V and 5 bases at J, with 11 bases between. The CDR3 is CASSLYQDHNEQFF. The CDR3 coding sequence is TGTGCCAGCAGTTTGTATCAGGACCACAATGAGCAGTTCTTC.

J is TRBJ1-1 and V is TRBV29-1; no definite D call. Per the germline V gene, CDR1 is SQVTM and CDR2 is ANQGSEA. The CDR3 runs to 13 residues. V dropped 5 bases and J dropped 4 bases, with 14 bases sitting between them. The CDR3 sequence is CSVSTKQSTEAFF. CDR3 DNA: TGCAGCGTTTCTACTAAACAGAGCACTGAAGCTTTCTTT.

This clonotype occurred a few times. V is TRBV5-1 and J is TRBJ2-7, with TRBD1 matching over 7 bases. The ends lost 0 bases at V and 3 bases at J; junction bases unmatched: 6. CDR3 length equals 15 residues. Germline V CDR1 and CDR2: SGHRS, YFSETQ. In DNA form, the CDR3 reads TGCGCCAGCAGCTTGGGACAGGGCATCAACTACGAGCAGTACTTC. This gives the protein CASSLGQGINYEQYF.

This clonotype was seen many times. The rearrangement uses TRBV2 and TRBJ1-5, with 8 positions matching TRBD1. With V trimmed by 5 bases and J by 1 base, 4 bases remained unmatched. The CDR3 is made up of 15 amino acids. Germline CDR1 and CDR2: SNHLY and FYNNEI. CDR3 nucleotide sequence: TGTGCCAGCAGTTCAGGGGGCGCGAGCAATCAGCCCCAGCATTTT. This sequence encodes CASSSGGASNQPQHF.

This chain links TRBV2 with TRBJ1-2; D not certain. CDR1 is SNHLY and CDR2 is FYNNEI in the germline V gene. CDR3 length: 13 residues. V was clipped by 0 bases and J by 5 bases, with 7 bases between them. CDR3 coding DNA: TGTGCCAGCAGTGAAGCGAGGGCTTATGGCTACACCTTC. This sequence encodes CASSEARAYGYTF. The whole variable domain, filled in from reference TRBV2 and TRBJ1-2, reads EPEVTQTPSHQVTQMGQEVILRCVPISNHLYFYWYRQILGQKVEFLVSFYNNEISEKSEIFDDQFSVERPDGSNFTLKIRSTKLEDSAMYFCASSEARAYGYTFGSGTRLTVV.